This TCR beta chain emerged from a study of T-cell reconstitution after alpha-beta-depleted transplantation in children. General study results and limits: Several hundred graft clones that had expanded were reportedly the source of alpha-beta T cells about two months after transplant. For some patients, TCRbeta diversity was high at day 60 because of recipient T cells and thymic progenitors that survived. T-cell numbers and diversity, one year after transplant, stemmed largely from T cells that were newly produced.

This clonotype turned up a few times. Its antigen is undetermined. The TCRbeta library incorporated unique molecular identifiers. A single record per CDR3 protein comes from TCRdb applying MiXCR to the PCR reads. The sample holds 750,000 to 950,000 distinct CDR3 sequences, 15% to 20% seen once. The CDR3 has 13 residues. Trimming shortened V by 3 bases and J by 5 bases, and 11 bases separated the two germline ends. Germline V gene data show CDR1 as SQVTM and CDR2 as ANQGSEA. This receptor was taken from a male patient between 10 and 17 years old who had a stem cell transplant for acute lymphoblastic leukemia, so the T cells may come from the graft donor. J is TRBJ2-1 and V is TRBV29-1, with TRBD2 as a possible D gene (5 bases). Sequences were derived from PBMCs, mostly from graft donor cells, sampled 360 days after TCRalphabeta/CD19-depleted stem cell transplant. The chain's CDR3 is CSVERVGNNEQFF. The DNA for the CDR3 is TGCAGCGTTGAGAGGGTGGGAAACAATGAGCAGTTCTTC.